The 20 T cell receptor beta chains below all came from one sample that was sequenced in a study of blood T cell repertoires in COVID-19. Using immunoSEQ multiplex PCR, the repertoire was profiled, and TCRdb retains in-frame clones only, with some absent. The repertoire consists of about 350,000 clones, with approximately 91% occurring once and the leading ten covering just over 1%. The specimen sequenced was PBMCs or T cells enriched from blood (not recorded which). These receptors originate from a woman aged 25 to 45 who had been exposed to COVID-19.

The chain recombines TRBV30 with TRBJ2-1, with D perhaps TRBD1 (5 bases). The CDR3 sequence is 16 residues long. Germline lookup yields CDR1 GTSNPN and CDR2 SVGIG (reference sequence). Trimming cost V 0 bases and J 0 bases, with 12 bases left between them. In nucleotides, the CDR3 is TGTGCCTGGAGTGTAGGGGCTATGAGCTCCTACAATGAGCAGTTCTTC. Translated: CAWSVGAMSSYNEQFF.

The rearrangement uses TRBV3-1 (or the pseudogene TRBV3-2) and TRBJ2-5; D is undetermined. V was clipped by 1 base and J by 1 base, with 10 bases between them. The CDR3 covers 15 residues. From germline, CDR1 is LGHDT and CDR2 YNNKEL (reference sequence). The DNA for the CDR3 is TGTGCCAGCAGCCAAGTCCAGCGATCCCAAGAGACCCAGTACTTC. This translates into CASSQVQRSQETQYF.

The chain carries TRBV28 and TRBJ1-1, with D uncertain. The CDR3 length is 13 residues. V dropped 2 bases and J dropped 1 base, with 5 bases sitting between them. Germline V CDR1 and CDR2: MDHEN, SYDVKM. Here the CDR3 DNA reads TGTGCCAGCAGTTTAGGAGAGAACACTGAAGCTTTCTTT. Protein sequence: CASSLGENTEAFF.

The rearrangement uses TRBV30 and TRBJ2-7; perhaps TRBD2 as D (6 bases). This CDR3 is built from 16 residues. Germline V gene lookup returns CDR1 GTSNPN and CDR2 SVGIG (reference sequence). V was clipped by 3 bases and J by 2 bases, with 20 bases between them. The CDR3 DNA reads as TGTGCCTGGAGCCAACTACGGGGGATCCGTGCCTACGAGCAGTACTTC. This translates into CAWSQLRGIRAYEQYF.

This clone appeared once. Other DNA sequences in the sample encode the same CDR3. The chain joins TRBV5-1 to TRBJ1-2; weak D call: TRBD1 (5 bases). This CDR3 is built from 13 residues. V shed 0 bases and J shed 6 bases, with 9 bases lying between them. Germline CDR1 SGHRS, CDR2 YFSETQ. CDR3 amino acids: CASSLEGADGYTF. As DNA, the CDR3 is TGCGCCAGCAGCTTGGAAGGGGCGGATGGCTACACCTTC.

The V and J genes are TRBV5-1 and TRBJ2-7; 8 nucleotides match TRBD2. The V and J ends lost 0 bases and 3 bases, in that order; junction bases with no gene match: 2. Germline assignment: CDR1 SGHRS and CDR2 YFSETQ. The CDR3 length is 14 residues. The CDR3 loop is CASSLASGGYEQYF. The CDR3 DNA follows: TGCGCCAGCAGCTTGGCAAGCGGGGGCTACGAGCAGTACTTC.

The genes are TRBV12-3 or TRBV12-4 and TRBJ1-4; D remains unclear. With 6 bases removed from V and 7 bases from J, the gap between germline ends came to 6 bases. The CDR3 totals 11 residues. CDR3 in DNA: TGTGCCAGCAGGGCTCGTGAAAAACTGTTTTTT. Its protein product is CASRAREKLFF.

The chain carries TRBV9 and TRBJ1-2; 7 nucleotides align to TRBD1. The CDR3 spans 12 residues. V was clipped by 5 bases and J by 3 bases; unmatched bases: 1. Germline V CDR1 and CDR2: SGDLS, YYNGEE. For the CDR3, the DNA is TGTGCCAGCAGTGACAGGGACTATGGCTACACCTTC. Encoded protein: CASSDRDYGYTF. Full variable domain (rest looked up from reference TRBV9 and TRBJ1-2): DSGVTQTPKHLITATGQRVTLRCSPRSGDLSVYWYQQSLDQGLQFLIQYYNGEERAKGNILERFSAQQFPDLHSELNLSSLELGDSALYFCASSDRDYGYTFGSGTRLTVV.

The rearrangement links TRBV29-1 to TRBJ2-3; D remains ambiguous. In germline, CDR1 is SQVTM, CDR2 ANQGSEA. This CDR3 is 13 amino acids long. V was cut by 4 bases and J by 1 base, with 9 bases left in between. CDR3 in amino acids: CSVGVLGTDTQYF. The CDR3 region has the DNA TGCAGCGTTGGAGTTCTTGGCACAGATACGCAGTATTTT.

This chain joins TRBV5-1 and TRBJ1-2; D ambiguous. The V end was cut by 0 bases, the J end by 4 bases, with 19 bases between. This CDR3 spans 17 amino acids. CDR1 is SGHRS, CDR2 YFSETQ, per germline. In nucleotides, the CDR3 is TGCGCCAGCAGCTTGGCCGGAATGCGACGCGGGTTCTATGGCTACACCTTC. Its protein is CASSLAGMRRGFYGYTF.

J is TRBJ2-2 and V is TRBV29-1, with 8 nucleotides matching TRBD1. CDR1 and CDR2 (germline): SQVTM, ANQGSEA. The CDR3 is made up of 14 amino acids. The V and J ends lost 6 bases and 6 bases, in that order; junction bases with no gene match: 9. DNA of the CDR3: TGCAGCGTGAGGGCCCAGGGGGCGCCCGGGGAGCTGTTTTTT. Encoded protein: CSVRAQGAPGELFF.

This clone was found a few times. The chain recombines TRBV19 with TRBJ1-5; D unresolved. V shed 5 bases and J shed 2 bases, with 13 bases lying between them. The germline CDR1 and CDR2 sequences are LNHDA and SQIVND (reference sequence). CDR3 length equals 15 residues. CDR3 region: CASSPLAGGNQPQHF. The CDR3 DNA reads TGTGCCAGTAGTCCTCTGGCCGGGGGCAATCAGCCCCAGCATTTT.

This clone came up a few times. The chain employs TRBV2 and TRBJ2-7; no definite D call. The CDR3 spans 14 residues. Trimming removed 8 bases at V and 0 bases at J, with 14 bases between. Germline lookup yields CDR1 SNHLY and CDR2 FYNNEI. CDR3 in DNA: TGTGCCAGCCTGAGGAGCCAAAGCTCCTACGAGCAGTACTTC. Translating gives CASLRSQSSYEQYF.

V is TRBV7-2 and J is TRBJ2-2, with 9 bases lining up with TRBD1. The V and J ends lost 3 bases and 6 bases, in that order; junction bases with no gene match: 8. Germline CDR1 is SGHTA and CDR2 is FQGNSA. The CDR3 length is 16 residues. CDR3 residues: CASSLSGTGSPGELFF. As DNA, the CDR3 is TGTGCCAGCAGCTTGTCGGGGACAGGGAGTCCCGGGGAGCTGTTTTTT. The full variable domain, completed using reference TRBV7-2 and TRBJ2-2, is GAGVSQSPSNKVTEKGKDVELRCDPISGHTALYWYRQSLGQGLEFLIYFQGNSAPDKSGLPSDRFSAERTGGSVSTLTIQRTQQEDSAVYLCASSLSGTGSPGELFFGEGSRLTVL.

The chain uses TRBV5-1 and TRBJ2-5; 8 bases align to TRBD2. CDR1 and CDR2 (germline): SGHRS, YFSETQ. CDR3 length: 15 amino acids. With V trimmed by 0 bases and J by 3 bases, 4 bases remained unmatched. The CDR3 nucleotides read TGCGCCAGCAGCTTGGTTGCGGGGGGCGAAGAGACCCAGTACTTC. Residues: CASSLVAGGEETQYF.

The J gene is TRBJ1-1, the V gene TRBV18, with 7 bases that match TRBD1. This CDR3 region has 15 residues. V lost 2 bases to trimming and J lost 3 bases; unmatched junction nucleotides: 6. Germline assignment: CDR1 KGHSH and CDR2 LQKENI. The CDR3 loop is CASSPMSRGYTEAFF. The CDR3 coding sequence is TGTGCCAGCTCACCAATGAGCAGGGGGTACACTGAAGCTTTCTTT.

The CDR3 DNA follows: TGTGCCAGCAGTTTAAGACACTCCTACGAGCAGTACTTC. It is translated as CASSLRHSYEQYF. The J gene is TRBJ2-7, the V gene TRBV12-3 or TRBV12-4; D remains ambiguous. The CDR3 loop spans 13 amino acids. Trimming shortened V by 2 bases and J by 0 bases, and 5 bases separated the two germline ends.

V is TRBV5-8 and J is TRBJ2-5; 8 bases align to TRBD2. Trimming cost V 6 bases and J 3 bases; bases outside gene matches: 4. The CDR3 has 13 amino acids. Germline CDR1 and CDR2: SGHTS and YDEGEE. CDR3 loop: CASIRLAKETQYF. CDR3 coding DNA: TGTGCCAGCATTCGACTAGCGAAAGAGACCCAGTACTTC. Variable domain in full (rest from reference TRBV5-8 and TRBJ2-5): EAGVTQSPTHLIKTRGQQATLRCSPISGHTSVYWYQQALGLGLQFLLWYDEGEERNRGNFPPRFSGRQFPNYSSELNVNALELEDSALYLCASIRLAKETQYFGPGTRLLVL.

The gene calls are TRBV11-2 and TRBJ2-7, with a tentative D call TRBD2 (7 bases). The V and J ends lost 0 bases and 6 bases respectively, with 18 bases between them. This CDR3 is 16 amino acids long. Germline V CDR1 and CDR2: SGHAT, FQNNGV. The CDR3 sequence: CASSLEGGALAGEQYF. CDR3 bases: TGTGCCAGCAGCTTAGAGGGGGGGGCGCTGGCCGGCGAGCAGTACTTC.

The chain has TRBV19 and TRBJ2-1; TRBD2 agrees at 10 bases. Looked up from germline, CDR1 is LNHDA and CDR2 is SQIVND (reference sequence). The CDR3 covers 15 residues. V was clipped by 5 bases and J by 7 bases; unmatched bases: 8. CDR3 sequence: CASSELAGEGNEQFF. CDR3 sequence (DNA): TGTGCCAGTAGTGAGCTAGCGGGAGAGGGTAATGAGCAGTTCTTC.